A single sample is the source of the 10 T cell receptor beta chains below, sequenced in a study of CXCR3-negative and CXCR3-positive naive CD8 T cells. UMI-labeled 5' RACE yielded the TRB cDNA libraries. Using the 5' RACE reads, TCRdb records one entry per CDR3 protein without DNA. This listing includes roughly 41,000 distinct CDR3 sequences. The specimen sequenced was memory CD8+ T cells from blood. These receptors were taken from a human donor in good health. Some clones in this sample may be carry-over from other donors' samples.

The chain recombines TRBV28 with TRBJ2-7; TCRdb lists TRBD1, though no DNA is available to test this call. Germline CDR1 and CDR2: MDHEN and SYDVKM. This CDR3 comprises 14 residues. The CDR3: CASNVRGLSYEQYF.

This chain joins TRBV28 and TRBJ2-1; TCRdb's assignment of TRBD2 cannot be checked, as there is no DNA. The length of the CDR3 is 17 residues. Per germline, CDR1 MDHEN and CDR2 SYDVKM. CDR3 protein: CASSFGRMWGTNNEQFF. The full variable domain, its missing parts supplied by reference TRBV28 and TRBJ2-1, is DVKVTQSSRYLVKRTGEKVFLECVQDMDHENMFWYRQDPGLGLRLIYFSYDVKMKEKGDIPEGYSVSREKKERFSLILESASTNQTSMYLCASSFGRMWGTNNEQFFGPGTRLTVL.

The chain is built from TRBV7-2 and TRBJ2-7; lacking DNA, the TRBD1 call made by TCRdb goes unchecked. Germline V CDR1 and CDR2: SGHTA, FQGNSA. The CDR3 loop spans 14 amino acids. The CDR3 region is CASSLNPGFYEQYF.

The chain links TRBV30 to TRBJ1-1; TCRdb names TRBD1, which stays unverified in the absence of DNA. The germline V gene has CDR1 GTSNPN and CDR2 SVGIG (reference sequence). This CDR3 region has 12 residues. CDR3 in amino acids: CACCAGWTEAFF. The variable domain in full, completed from reference TRBV30 and TRBJ1-1, reads SQTIHQWPATLVQPVGSPLSLECTVEGTSNPNLYWYRQAAGRGLQLLFYSVGIGQISSEVPQNLSASRPQDRQFILSSKKLLLSDSGFYLCACCAGWTEAFFGQGTRLTVV.

This chain joins TRBV27 and TRBJ2-1. The CDR3 spans 15 residues. CDR1 MNHEY and CDR2 SMNVEV come from the germline V gene (reference sequence). The CDR3 here is CASSPTGGPLNEQFF.

The chain employs TRBV10-3 and TRBJ2-7. This CDR3 has 12 amino acids. Per germline, CDR1 ENHRY and CDR2 SYGVKD. CDR3 sequence reads: CAISDQAYEQYF.

This CDR3 is CASSQRGGPYEQYF. This chain connects TRBV28 to TRBJ2-7. CDR3 length: 14 amino acids. In germline, CDR1 is MDHEN, CDR2 SYDVKM.

This chain uses TRBV29-1 with TRBJ2-1; TCRdb calls TRBD2, which cannot be checked without DNA. The length of the CDR3 is 17 residues. Germline assignment: CDR1 SQVTM and CDR2 ANQGSEA. The CDR3 sequence: CSVEGETSGGLYNEQFF.

The genes are TRBV29-1 and TRBJ2-1. Germline lookup yields CDR1 SQVTM and CDR2 ANQGSEA. The CDR3 consists of 12 residues. CDR3 sequence reads: CSLRSSYNEQFF.

The gene calls are TRBV7-8 and TRBJ2-1; with no DNA, the TCRdb D assignment of TRBD2 cannot be verified. The CDR3 length is 15 residues. Germline values: CDR1 SGHVS, CDR2 FQNEAQ. The CDR3 loop reads CASSFSGTSYNEQFF.